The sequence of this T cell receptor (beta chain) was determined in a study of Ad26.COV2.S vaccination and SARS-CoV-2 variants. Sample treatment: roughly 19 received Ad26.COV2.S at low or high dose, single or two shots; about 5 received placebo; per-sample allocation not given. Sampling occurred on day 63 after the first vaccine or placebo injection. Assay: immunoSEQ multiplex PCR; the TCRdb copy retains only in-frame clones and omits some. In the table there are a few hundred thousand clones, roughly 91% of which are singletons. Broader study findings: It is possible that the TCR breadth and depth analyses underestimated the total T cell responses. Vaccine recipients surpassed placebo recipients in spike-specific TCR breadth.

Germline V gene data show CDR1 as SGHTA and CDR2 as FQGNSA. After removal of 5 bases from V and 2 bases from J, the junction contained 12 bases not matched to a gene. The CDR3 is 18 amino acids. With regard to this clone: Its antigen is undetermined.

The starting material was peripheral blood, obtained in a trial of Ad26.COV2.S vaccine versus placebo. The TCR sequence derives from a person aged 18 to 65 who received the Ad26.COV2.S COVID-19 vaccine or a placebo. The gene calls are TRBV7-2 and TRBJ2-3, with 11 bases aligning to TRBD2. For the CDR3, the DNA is TGTGCCAGCAGCCAGGGGCGGCTAGCGGGGGGTAACACAGATACGCAGTATTTT. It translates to CASSQGRLAGGNTDTQYF. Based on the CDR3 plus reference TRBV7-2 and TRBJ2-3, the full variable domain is GAGVSQSPSNKVTEKGKDVELRCDPISGHTALYWYRQSLGQGLEFLIYFQGNSAPDKSGLPSDRFSAERTGGSVSTLTIQRTQQEDSAVYLCASSQGRLAGGNTDTQYFGPGTRLTVL.